The clone carrying this T cell receptor (beta chain) appeared many times. Its antigen remains unknown. This entry is derived from a study of CD8 T cells in ankylosing spondylitis. Using quantitative 5'-RACE with molecular barcodes, the authors made TCR beta libraries. TCRdb independently ran MiXCR on the 5' RACE reads; one entry per CDR3 protein. Among 450,000 to 550,000 distinct CDR3 sequences listed, 5.3% were seen once. General study findings and limits: Disease-linked clones, CD8+, were relatively rare in peripheral blood. Some of these motif variants have turned up before, in reports on reactive arthritis synovial fluid and blood. Disease-linked clones reportedly concentrated significantly in matched ankylosing spondylitis synovial fluid. For ankylosing spondylitis blood, a TCR beta motif of 8 or 9 highly homologous variants appeared characteristic.

V was clipped by 4 bases and J by 7 bases; unmatched bases: 8. This CDR3 comprises 16 residues. From germline, CDR1 is SGDLS and CDR2 YYNGEE. Sequences were obtained from blood, either unsorted or a sorted T cell fraction (not recorded which). The chain combines TRBV9 with TRBJ1-4; TRBD1 matches at 12 bases. This TCR was sampled from a male donor with ankylosing spondylitis. As DNA, the CDR3 is TGTGCCAGCAGCCCCACCGGGACAGGGGGCGGTGAAAAACTGTTTTTT. Translation: CASSPTGTGGGEKLFF.